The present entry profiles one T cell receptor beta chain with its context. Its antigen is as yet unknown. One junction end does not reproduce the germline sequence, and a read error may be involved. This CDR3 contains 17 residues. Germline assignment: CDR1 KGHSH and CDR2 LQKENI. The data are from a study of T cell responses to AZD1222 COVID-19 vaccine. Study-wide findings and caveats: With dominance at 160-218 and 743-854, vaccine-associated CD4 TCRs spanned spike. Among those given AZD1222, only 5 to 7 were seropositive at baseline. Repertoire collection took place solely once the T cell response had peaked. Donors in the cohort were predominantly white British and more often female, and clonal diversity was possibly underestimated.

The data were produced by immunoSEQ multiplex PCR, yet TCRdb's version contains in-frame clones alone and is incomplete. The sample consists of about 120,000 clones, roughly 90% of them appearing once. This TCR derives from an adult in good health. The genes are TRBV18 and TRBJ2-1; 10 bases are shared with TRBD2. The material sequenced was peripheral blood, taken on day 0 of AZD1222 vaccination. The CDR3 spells CANSPFYVLAGASEQFF. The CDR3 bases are TGTGCCAACTCACCGTTTTACGTCCTAGCGGGAGCCTCTGAGCAGTTCTTC.